This TCR beta chain is from a study of shared clonotypes between healthy human individuals. Broader study findings: It was the non-shared clonotypes that had lower generation probabilities than clonotypes shared by all four donors.

The CDR3 loop spans 12 amino acids. The germline gives CDR1 SQVTM, CDR2 ANQGSEA. V was cut by 3 bases and J by 7 bases, with 9 bases left in between. Method: immunoSEQ multiplex PCR; TCRdb's copy keeps in-frame clones and lacks some. Of about 2 million clones in the sample, about 94% were seen once. A note on this clone: Its antigen remains unidentified.

As defined, naive CD8 cells were CD45RO-negative and positively selected for CCR7, with terminally differentiated effector memory CD45RA+ cells excluded. Sequencing was performed on naive CD8+ T cells sorted from blood. The chain joins TRBV29-1 to TRBJ2-2; maybe TRBD2 (6 bases). This TCR was sampled from a man younger than 35 in good health. Here the CDR3 DNA reads TGCAGCGTTGACGGGGGAGGCGGGGAGCTGTTTTTT. It encodes CSVDGGGGELFF.